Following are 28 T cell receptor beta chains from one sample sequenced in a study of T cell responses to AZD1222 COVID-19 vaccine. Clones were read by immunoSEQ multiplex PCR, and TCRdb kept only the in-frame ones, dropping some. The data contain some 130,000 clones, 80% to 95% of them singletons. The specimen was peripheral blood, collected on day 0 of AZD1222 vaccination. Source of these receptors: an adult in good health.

This CDR3 reads CASSPPDRVKGYTF. DNA for the CDR3: TGTGCCAGCAGCCCCCCAGACAGGGTAAAGGGCTACACCTTC. V and J are TRBV6-6 and TRBJ1-2; TRBD1 aligns across 7 bases. Germline V gene data show CDR1 as MNHNY and CDR2 as SVGAGI (reference sequence). Trimming took 6 bases from V and 8 from J; bases not matched to a gene: 12. This CDR3 is 14 amino acids long.

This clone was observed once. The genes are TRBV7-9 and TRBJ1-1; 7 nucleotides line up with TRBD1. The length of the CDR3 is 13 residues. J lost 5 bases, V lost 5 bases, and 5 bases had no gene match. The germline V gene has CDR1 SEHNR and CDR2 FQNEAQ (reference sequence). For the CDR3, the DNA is TGTGCCAGCAGCCCCGACAGGGAGACTGAAGCTTTCTTT. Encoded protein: CASSPDRETEAFF.

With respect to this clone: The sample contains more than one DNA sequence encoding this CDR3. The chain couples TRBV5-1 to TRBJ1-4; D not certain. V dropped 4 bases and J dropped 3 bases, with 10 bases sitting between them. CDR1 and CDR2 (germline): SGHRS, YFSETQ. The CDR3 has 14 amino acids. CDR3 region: CASSPGRPNEKLFF. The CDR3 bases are TGCGCCAGCAGCCCCGGACGTCCTAATGAAAAACTGTTTTTT. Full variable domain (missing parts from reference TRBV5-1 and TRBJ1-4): KAGVTQTPRYLIKTRGQQVTLSCSPISGHRSVSWYQQTPGQGLQFLFEYFSETQRNKGNFPGRFSGRQFSNSRSEMNVSTLELGDSALYLCASSPGRPNEKLFFGSGTQLSVL.

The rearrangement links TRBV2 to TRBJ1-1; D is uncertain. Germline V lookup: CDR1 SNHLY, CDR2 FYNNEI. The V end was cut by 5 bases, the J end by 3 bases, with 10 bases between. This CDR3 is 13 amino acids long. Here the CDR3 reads CASSYGEDTEAFF. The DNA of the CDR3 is TGTGCCAGCAGTTACGGTGAGGACACTGAAGCTTTCTTT.

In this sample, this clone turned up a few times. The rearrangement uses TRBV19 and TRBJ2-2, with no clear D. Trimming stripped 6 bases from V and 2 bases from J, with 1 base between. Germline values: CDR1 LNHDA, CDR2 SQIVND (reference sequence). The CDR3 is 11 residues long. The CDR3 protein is CASRNTGELFF. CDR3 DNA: TGTGCCAGTAGAAACACCGGGGAGCTGTTTTTT.

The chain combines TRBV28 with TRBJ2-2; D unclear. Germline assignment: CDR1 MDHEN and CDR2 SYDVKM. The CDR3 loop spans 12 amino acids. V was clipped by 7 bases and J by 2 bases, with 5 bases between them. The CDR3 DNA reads TGTGCCAGCACTGGAAACACCGGGGAGCTGTTTTTT. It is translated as CASTGNTGELFF.

CDR3 amino acids: CASSAVAPGNTIYF. CDR3 in DNA: TGCGCCAGCAGCGCCGTCGCTCCTGGAAACACCATATATTTT. The rearrangement joins TRBV5-1 to TRBJ1-3; D is unclear. Trimming shortened V by 4 bases and J by 2 bases, and 10 bases separated the two germline ends. This CDR3 has 14 residues. Looked up from germline, CDR1 is SGHRS and CDR2 is YFSETQ.

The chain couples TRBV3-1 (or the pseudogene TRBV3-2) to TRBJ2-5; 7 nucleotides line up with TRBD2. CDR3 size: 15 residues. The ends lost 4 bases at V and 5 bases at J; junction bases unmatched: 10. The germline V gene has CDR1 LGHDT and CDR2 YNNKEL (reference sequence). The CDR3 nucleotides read TGTGCCAGCAGCCGGACGGGACTATTAGGGGAGACCCAGTACTTC. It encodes CASSRTGLLGETQYF.

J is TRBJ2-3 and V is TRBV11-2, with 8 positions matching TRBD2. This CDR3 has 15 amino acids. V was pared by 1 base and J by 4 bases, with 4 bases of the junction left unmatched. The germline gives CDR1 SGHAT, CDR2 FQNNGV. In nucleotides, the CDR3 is TGTGCCAGCAGCTTAGCCGGGAGGGTTGCAGATACGCAGTATTTT. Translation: CASSLAGRVADTQYF.

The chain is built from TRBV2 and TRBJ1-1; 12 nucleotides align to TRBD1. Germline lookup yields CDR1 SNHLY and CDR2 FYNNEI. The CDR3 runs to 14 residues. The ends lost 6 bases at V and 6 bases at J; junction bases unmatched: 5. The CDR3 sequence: CASRGQGAPSEAFF. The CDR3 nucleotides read TGTGCCAGCAGGGGACAGGGGGCTCCCTCTGAAGCTTTCTTT. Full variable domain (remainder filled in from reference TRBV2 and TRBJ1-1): EPEVTQTPSHQVTQMGQEVILRCVPISNHLYFYWYRQILGQKVEFLVSFYNNEISEKSEIFDDQFSVERPDGSNFTLKIRSTKLEDSAMYFCASRGQGAPSEAFFGQGTRLTVV.

The CDR3 region has the DNA TGTGCCAGCAGTGAAAGGGGATTCAACTATGGCTACACCTTC. Encoded protein: CASSERGFNYGYTF. The chain combines TRBV25-1 with TRBJ1-2; possibly TRBD1 for D (5 bases). CDR1 and CDR2 (germline): MGHDK, SYGVNS. Trimming stripped 2 bases from V and 2 bases from J, with 9 bases between. The CDR3 is made up of 14 amino acids.

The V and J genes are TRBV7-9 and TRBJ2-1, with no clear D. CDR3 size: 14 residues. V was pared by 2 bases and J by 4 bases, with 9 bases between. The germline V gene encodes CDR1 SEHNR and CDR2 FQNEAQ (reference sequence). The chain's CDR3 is CASSLSNSYNEQFF. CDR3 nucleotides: TGTGCCAGCAGCTTAAGTAACAGTTACAATGAGCAGTTCTTC. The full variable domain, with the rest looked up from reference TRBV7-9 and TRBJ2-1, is DTGVSQNPRHKITKRGQNVTFRCDPISEHNRLYWYRQTLGQGPEFLTYFQNEAQLEKSRLLSDRFSAERPKGSFSTLEIQRTEQGDSAMYLCASSLSNSYNEQFFGPGTRLTVL.

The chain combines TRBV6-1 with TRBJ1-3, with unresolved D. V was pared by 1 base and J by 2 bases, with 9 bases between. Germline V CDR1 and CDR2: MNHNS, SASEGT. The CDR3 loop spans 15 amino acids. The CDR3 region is CASSEVEGTGNTIYF. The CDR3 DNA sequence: TGTGCCAGCAGTGAAGTAGAAGGGACTGGAAACACCATATATTTT.

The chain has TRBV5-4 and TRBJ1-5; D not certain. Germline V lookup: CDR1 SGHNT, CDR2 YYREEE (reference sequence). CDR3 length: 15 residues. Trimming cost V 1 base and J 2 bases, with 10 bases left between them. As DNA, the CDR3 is TGTGCCAGCAGCTTGTCGGGGAGTGGCAATCAGCCCCAGCATTTT. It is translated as CASSLSGSGNQPQHF.

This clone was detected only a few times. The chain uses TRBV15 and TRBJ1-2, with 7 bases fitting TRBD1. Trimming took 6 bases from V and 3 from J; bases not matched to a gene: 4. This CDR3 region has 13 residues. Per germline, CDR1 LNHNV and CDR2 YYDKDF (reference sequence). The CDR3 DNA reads TGTGCCACCAGAAGGGGGCTTCACTATGGCTACACCTTC. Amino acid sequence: CATRRGLHYGYTF.

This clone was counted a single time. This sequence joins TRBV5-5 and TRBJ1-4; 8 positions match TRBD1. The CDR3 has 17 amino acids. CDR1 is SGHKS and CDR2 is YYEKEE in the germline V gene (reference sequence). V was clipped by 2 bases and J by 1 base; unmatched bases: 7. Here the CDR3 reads CASSFTGGGVTNEKLFF. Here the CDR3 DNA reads TGTGCCAGCAGCTTTACAGGGGGTGGTGTAACTAATGAAAAACTGTTTTTT.

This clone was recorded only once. CDR3 in amino acids: CASSPWTGGDTEAFF. CDR3 sequence (DNA): TGTGCCAGCAGCCCTTGGACAGGGGGCGACACTGAAGCTTTCTTT. The rearrangement joins TRBV9 to TRBJ1-1; TRBD1 agrees at 11 bases. V trimming: 4 bases; J trimming: 3 bases; junction bases outside the gene matches: 5. The CDR3 contains 15 residues. The V gene's germline CDR1 is SGDLS and CDR2 YYNGEE.

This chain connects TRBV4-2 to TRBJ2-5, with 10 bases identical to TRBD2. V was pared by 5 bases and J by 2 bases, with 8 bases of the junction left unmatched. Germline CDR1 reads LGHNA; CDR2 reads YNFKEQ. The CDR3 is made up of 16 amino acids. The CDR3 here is CASSGIGTSVQETQYF. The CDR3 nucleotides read TGTGCCAGCAGCGGAATCGGGACTAGCGTGCAAGAGACCCAGTACTTC.

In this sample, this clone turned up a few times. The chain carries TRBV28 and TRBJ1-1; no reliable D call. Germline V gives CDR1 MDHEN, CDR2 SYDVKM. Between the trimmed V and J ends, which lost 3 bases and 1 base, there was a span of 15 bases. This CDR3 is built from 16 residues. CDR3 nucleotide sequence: TGTGCCAGCAGTTTTCCCGCTTGGAGCGGGAACACTGAAGCTTTCTTT. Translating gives CASSFPAWSGNTEAFF.

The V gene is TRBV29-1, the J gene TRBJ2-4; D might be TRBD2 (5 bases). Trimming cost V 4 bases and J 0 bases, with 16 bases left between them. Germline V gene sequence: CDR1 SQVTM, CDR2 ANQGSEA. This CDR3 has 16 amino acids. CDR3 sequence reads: CSVGVLAGVAKNIQYF. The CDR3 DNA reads TGCAGCGTTGGAGTTCTGGCGGGTGTAGCCAAAAACATTCAGTACTTC.

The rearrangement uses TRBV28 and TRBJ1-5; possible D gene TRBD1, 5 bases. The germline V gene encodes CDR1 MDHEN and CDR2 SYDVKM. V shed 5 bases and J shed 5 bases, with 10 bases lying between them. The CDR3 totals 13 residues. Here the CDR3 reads CASSPGTYQPQHF. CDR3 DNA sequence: TGTGCCAGCAGTCCGGGGACTTATCAGCCCCAGCATTTT. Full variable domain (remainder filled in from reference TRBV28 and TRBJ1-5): DVKVTQSSRYLVKRTGEKVFLECVQDMDHENMFWYRQDPGLGLRLIYFSYDVKMKEKGDIPEGYSVSREKKERFSLILESASTNQTSMYLCASSPGTYQPQHFGDGTRLSIL.

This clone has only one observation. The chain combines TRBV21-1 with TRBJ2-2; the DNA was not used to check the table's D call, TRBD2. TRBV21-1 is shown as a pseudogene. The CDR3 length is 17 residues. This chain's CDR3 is CASSKERPLPWTGELFF. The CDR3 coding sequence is TGTGCCAGCAGCAAAGAGCGGCCCCTCCCGTGGACCGGGGAGCTGTTTTTT.

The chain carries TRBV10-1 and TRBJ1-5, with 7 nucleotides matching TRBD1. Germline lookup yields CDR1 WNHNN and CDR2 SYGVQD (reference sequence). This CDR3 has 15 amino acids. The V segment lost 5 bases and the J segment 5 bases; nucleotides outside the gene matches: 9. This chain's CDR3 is CASSQGGRRDQPQHF. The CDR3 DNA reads TGCGCCAGCAGTCAGGGGGGACGTCGGGATCAGCCCCAGCATTTT.

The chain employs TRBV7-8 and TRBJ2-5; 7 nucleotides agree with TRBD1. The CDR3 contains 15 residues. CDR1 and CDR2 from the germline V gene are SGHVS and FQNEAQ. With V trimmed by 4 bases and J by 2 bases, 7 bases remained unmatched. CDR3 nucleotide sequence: TGTGCCAGCAGCTCTCCGGGACAGATACAAGAGACCCAGTACTTC. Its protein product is CASSSPGQIQETQYF.

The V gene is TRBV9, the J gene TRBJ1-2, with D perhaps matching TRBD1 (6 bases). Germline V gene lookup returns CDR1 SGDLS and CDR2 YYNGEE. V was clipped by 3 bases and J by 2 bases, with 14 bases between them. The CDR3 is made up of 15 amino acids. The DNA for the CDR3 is TGTGCCAGCAGCGCCAACTACAGGGAAAACTATGGCTACACCTTC. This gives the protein CASSANYRENYGYTF.

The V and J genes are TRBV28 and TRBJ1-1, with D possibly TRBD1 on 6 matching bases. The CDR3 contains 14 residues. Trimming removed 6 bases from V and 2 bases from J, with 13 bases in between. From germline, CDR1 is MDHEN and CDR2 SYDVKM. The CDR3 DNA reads TGTGCCAGCAGGACAGGCCGAATTAACACTGAAGCTTTCTTT. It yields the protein CASRTGRINTEAFF. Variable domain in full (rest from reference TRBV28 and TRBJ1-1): DVKVTQSSRYLVKRTGEKVFLECVQDMDHENMFWYRQDPGLGLRLIYFSYDVKMKEKGDIPEGYSVSREKKERFSLILESASTNQTSMYLCASRTGRINTEAFFGQGTRLTVV.

The CDR3 DNA sequence: TGTGCCAGCAGCCTACAGGGGGCCGGGGAGCTGTTTTTT. Translation: CASSLQGAGELFF. This chain connects TRBV7-2 to TRBJ2-2; TRBD1 aligns across 8 bases. This CDR3 region has 13 residues. The germline CDR1 and CDR2 sequences are SGHTA and FQGNSA. J gave up 6 bases and V 5 bases, and 2 bases lay outside the gene matches.

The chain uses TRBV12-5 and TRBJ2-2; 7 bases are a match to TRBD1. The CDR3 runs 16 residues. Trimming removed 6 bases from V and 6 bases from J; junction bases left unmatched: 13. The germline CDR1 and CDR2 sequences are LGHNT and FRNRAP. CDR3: CASGLRDSSQSGELFF. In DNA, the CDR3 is TGTGCTAGTGGGCTAAGGGACAGTTCACAGTCCGGGGAGCTGTTTTTT.